These 9 T cell receptor beta chains were sequenced from one sample in a study of spatial heterogeneity in lung cancer. Regarding the study as a whole: The number of expanded tumor alpha and beta chains correlated with mutation number.

Time point indicated: sample taken at primary tumor resection. Each CDR3 protein is one row after TCRdb ran MiXCR on the 5' RACE reads. The sample holds 7,000 to 8,000 distinct CDR3 sequences; about 8% are singletons and the top ten take approximately 4%. Their antigens remain unidentified. Source: lung tumor tissue, taken at surgery. The receptors were sampled from a male donor with early-stage non-small cell lung cancer.

Judged by abundance, this clonotype is medium-sized. The library was built for alpha chains, so this beta chain is an off-target read and its size means little. The rearrangement links TRBV12-3 or TRBV12-4 to TRBJ1-5; TRBD1 aligns across 7 bases. J was trimmed by 6 bases and V by 6 bases; bases with no gene match: 11. The CDR3 consists of 15 residues. CDR3 nucleotide sequence: TGTGCCAGCAGCTCCCTCCAGACAGGGATTCAGCCCCAGCATTTT. Amino acids: CASSSLQTGIQPQHF.

About this clonotype itself: Since the library was made to target alpha chains, this beta chain is a stray read and its abundance is not meaningful. The chain employs TRBV29-1 and TRBJ1-1; D might be TRBD1 (5 bases). This CDR3 is built from 14 residues. Trimming stripped 0 bases from V and 0 bases from J, with 8 bases between. CDR1 is SQVTM, CDR2 ANQGSEA, per germline. CDR3 nucleotide sequence: TGCAGCGTTGAAGATGGACACCTGAACACTGAAGCTTTCTTT. Amino acids: CSVEDGHLNTEAFF.

This clonotype was recorded at least ten times. The library was designed around alpha chains, so this beta chain is a stray read whose abundance carries little weight. The rearrangement joins TRBV7-2 to TRBJ2-3; TRBD2 aligns across 9 bases. The CDR3 sequence is 17 residues long. J was trimmed by 3 bases and V by 5 bases; bases with no gene match: 12. The germline CDR1 and CDR2 sequences are SGHTA and FQGNSA. DNA for the CDR3: TGTGCCAGCAGCAGAGAGATAGCGGGAGTCTGGACAGATACGCAGTATTTT. Its translation is CASSREIAGVWTDTQYF.

Sample share makes this clonotype medium-sized. This beta chain was picked up by a library intended for alpha chains and is off target, so its count carries little meaning. The genes are TRBV7-6 and TRBJ1-6; 10 bases match TRBD1. The length of the CDR3 is 15 residues. In germline, CDR1 is SGHVS, CDR2 FNYEAQ. The V segment lost 4 bases and the J segment 8 bases; nucleotides outside the gene matches: 5. CDR3 nucleotide sequence: TGTGCCAGCAGCTCAGAGACAGGGGGCGATTCACCCCTCCACTTT. It codes for CASSSETGGDSPLHF.

This clonotype was recorded at least ten times. This beta chain is an unintended read in a library built for alpha chains; its size means little. J is TRBJ2-7 and V is TRBV28; 9 bases fit TRBD2. The CDR3 sequence is 14 residues long. Trimming took 8 bases from V and 2 from J; bases not matched to a gene: 7. The germline V gene encodes CDR1 MDHEN and CDR2 SYDVKM. DNA of the CDR3: TGTGCCAGCCAAAGGGCGGGAGGGCCCTACGAGCAGTACTTC. Its protein is CASQRAGGPYEQYF. Complete variable domain (other parts from reference TRBV28 and TRBJ2-7): DVKVTQSSRYLVKRTGEKVFLECVQDMDHENMFWYRQDPGLGLRLIYFSYDVKMKEKGDIPEGYSVSREKKERFSLILESASTNQTSMYLCASQRAGGPYEQYFGPGTRLTVT.

This clonotype qualifies as medium-sized. The size of this beta chain means little, since it is a stray read in a library made for alpha chains. V usage is TRBV28 and J usage is TRBJ2-3; possibly TRBD2 for D (5 bases). V was pared by 4 bases and J by 4 bases, with 21 bases between. Germline lookup yields CDR1 MDHEN and CDR2 SYDVKM. The CDR3 has 17 amino acids. The CDR3 DNA sequence: TGTGCCAGCAGTTCCCCTTACCAAATGGACGGGGCAGATACGCAGTATTTT. It translates to CASSSPYQMDGADTQYF.

By its share, this clonotype is medium-sized (0.01 to 0.1%). Within a library made for alpha chains, this beta chain is off target, and its count is uninformative. The chain carries TRBV6-6 and TRBJ1-5; D gene ambiguous. The CDR3 has 15 residues. Germline assignment: CDR1 MNHNY and CDR2 SVGAGI (reference sequence). The V and J ends lost 7 bases and 2 bases respectively, with 15 bases between them. The CDR3 DNA reads TGTGCCAGCACCACTGGAGACCAAGGCAATCAGCCCCAGCATTTT. It yields the protein CASTTGDQGNQPQHF.

This clonotype was observed at least ten times. Found in a library prepared for alpha chains, this beta chain is an off-target read, and its abundance has little meaning. The gene calls are TRBV7-2 and TRBJ2-1; D remains ambiguous. Trimming removed 5 bases at V and 0 bases at J, with 8 bases between. CDR1 SGHTA and CDR2 FQGNSA come from the germline V gene. The length of the CDR3 is 14 residues. In nucleotides, the CDR3 is TGTGCCAGCAGCCCGGCCCCCTCCTACAATGAGCAGTTCTTC. Residues: CASSPAPSYNEQFF.

This clonotype was counted a few times. The library was prepared for alpha chains; this beta chain is a stray read, so its frequency means little. The J gene is TRBJ1-1, the V gene TRBV18; 9 bases line up with TRBD1. V lost 4 bases, J lost 3 bases, and 3 bases stayed unmatched. The germline V gene encodes CDR1 KGHSH and CDR2 LQKENI. The CDR3 runs 14 residues. CDR3 DNA sequence: TGTGCCAGCTCACGGGACAGGGACCACACTGAAGCTTTCTTT. Encoded protein: CASSRDRDHTEAFF.